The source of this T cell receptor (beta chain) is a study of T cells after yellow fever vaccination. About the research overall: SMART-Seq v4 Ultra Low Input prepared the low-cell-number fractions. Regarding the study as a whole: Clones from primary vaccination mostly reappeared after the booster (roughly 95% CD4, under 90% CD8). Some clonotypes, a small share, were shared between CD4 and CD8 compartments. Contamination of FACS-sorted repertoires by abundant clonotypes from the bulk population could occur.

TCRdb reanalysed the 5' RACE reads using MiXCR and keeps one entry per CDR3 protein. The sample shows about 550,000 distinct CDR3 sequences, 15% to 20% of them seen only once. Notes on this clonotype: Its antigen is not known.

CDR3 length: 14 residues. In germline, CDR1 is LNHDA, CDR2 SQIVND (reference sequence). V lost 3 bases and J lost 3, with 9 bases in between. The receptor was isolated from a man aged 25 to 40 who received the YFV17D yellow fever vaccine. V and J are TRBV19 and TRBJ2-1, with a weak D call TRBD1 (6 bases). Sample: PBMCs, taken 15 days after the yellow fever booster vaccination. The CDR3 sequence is CASSMLGGYNEQFF. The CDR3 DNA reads TGTGCCAGTAGTATGTTAGGGGGCTACAATGAGCAGTTCTTC.